The 18 T cell receptor beta chains in this list originate from one sample, sequenced in a study of Graves' ophthalmopathy and Graves' hyperthyroidism. Investigators amplified TCR beta CDR3 regions from RNA transcripts. Amplification began with first-round RT-PCR using HTBI primers, then second-round multiplex PCR was performed. TCRdb reprocessed the multiplex PCR reads via MiXCR and lists one record per CDR3 protein. The sample has 35,000 to 45,000 distinct CDR3 sequences, around half seen once. Sequenced: peripheral blood. These receptors all come from an adult woman with stable Graves' hyperthyroidism.

Ten or more counts support this clonotype. The chain employs TRBV7-2 and TRBJ1-2, with D maybe TRBD1 (6 bases). In germline, CDR1 is SGHTA, CDR2 FQGNSA. The V end lost 1 base, the J end lost 2 bases, and 11 bases lay between the germline ends. The CDR3 has 15 residues. The CDR3 here is CASSLVEGQNYGYTF. CDR3 nucleotides: TGTGCCAGCAGCTTAGTGGAAGGACAGAACTATGGCTACACCTTC.

Points on this clonotype: A read error may account for a junction end that differs from germline. The chain links TRBV10-3 to TRBJ2-1; TRBD1 is a possible D gene (5 bases). The CDR3 loop spans 15 amino acids. Germline V gene data show CDR1 as ENHRY and CDR2 as SYGVKD. CDR3 DNA: TGCGCCATCAGTGGGGCGTCTGACGGAAACAATGAGCAGTTCTTC. The encoded protein is CAISGASDGNNEQFF.

A few counts support this clonotype. A junction end diverges from the germline sequence, so it may reflect a read error. The CDR3 reads CASSLAGPRQYF. CDR3 in DNA: TGTGCCAGCAGCCTAGCGGGACCACGGCAGTACTTC. This chain links TRBV7-9 with TRBJ2-7; 9 bases map to TRBD2. CDR3 length equals 12 residues. The germline CDR1 and CDR2 sequences are SEHNR and FQNEAQ (reference sequence).

This clonotype was observed many times. The rearrangement uses TRBV7-2 and TRBJ1-1; 7 bases align to TRBD1. The ends lost 3 bases at V and 2 bases at J; junction bases unmatched: 18. The CDR3 consists of 19 residues. In germline, CDR1 is SGHTA, CDR2 FQGNSA. The CDR3 bases are TGTGCCAGCAGCTTTTCCACACCCCATACGGGACAGCCAAACACTGAAGCTTTCTTT. Residues: CASSFSTPHTGQPNTEAFF.

Comments on this clonotype: It may be a read error: a sequence one base away is much more abundant. The chain employs TRBV20-1 and TRBJ2-6; D is undetermined. Trimming removed 6 bases at V and 0 bases at J, with 15 bases between. The CDR3 spans 16 residues. CDR1 is DFQATT, CDR2 SNEGSKA, per germline (reference sequence). The CDR3 is CSAPAPRASGANVLTF. The DNA of the CDR3 is TGCAGTGCCCCCGCCCCTCGAGCCTCTGGGGCCAACGTCCTGACTTTC.

The V and J genes are TRBV10-3 and TRBJ2-5; 12 bases map to TRBD1. Trimming cost V 6 bases and J 5 bases; bases outside gene matches: 4. The CDR3 loop spans 14 amino acids. CDR1 and CDR2 (germline): ENHRY, SYGVKD. The chain's CDR3 is CAIRGTGGRETQYF. The CDR3 DNA is TGTGCCATCAGGGGGACAGGGGGCAGGGAGACCCAGTACTTC.

This clonotype has at least ten counts. The V gene is TRBV30, the J gene TRBJ2-2; D ambiguous. V lost 2 bases and J lost 3, with 10 bases in between. The CDR3 runs to 14 residues. Germline values: CDR1 GTSNPN, CDR2 SVGIG (reference sequence). CDR3 DNA: TGTGCCTGGAGTACAGATCTAGACACCGGGGAGCTGTTTTTT. It translates to CAWSTDLDTGELFF.

The chain combines TRBV29-1 with TRBJ1-5; 8 bases map to TRBD1. The CDR3 has 13 amino acids. CDR1 and CDR2 from the germline V gene are SQVTM and ANQGSEA. After removal of 7 bases from V and 5 bases from J, the junction contained 7 bases not matched to a gene. The CDR3 spells CSADRGGDQPQHF. In DNA form, the CDR3 reads TGCAGCGCTGACAGGGGCGGCGATCAGCCCCAGCATTTT.

This clonotype was seen at least ten times. V is TRBV30 and J is TRBJ1-5; no reliable D call. This CDR3 is built from 13 residues. Germline loops: CDR1 GTSNPN, CDR2 SVGIG (reference sequence). Trimming pared 0 bases from V and 6 bases from J, leaving 9 bases between. CDR3 amino acids: CAWSVRLGQPQHF. Written as DNA, the CDR3 is TGTGCCTGGAGTGTACGATTAGGTCAGCCCCAGCATTTT.

In its sample, this clonotype was seen many times. The rearrangement uses TRBV29-1 and TRBJ1-2, with 7 bases identical to TRBD1. Germline V gives CDR1 SQVTM, CDR2 ANQGSEA. Trimming at V came to 2 bases and at J to 7 bases, leaving 13 bases not matched to a gene. The CDR3 length is 15 residues. The CDR3 DNA sequence: TGCAGCGTTGAACCCTCAATAGACAGGGCGCTTGGCTACACCTTC. Amino acid sequence: CSVEPSIDRALGYTF.

This clonotype was recorded many times. V is TRBV11-3 and J is TRBJ2-3; 10 bases line up with TRBD2. The CDR3 sequence is 16 residues long. J was trimmed by 3 bases and V by 5 bases; bases with no gene match: 8. Germline V CDR1 and CDR2: SGHNT, YENEEA. The CDR3 loop is CASSPGTSALTDTQYF. Written as DNA, the CDR3 is TGTGCCAGCAGCCCCGGGACTAGCGCGCTGACAGATACGCAGTATTTT.

The chain joins TRBV29-1 to TRBJ2-7, with TRBD1 identical over 9 bases. The CDR3 runs 12 residues. The V gene's germline CDR1 is SQVTM and CDR2 ANQGSEA. V lost 7 bases, J lost 5 bases, and 6 bases stayed unmatched. The DNA of the CDR3 is TGCAGCGACGGGGGACAGGGCCACGAGCAGTACTTC. It is translated as CSDGGQGHEQYF.

This chain connects TRBV11-2 to TRBJ2-5; weak D call: TRBD2 (5 bases). V was clipped by 1 base and J by 4 bases, with 16 bases between them. The CDR3 extends over 16 amino acids. The germline V gene encodes CDR1 SGHAT and CDR2 FQNNGV. The CDR3 DNA is TGTGCCAGCAGCTTAGTCCTCTCCTGGGGAGCAGAGACCCAGTACTTC. This codes for CASSLVLSWGAETQYF.

The chain combines TRBV7-9 with TRBJ2-1; 14 nucleotides line up with TRBD2. CDR3 length: 13 amino acids. Germline V CDR1 and CDR2: SEHNR, FQNEAQ (reference sequence). The CDR3: CAGGTSGRNEQFF. DNA for the CDR3: TGTGCAGGGGGGACTAGCGGGAGAAATGAGCAGTTCTTC.

Ten or more counts support this clonotype. The rearrangement links TRBV29-1 to TRBJ2-2; 10 positions agree with TRBD2. Germline trimming cut 8 bases from V and 1 base from J; bases unmatched to any gene: 4. CDR3 size: 14 residues. The germline gives CDR1 SQVTM, CDR2 ANQGSEA. The CDR3, as DNA: TGCAGCACACGGACTAGCGGGAACACCGGGGAGCTGTTTTTT. This sequence encodes CSTRTSGNTGELFF.

This clonotype occurred a few times. V and J are TRBV2 and TRBJ2-5; 9 bases fit TRBD1. V was pared by 4 bases and J by 7 bases, with 4 bases of the junction left unmatched. Germline V gene sequence: CDR1 SNHLY, CDR2 FYNNEI. CDR3 length: 13 residues. This chain's CDR3 is CASSGDRVGTQYF. The CDR3 DNA follows: TGTGCCAGCAGTGGGGACAGGGTCGGGACCCAGTACTTC.

The J gene is TRBJ1-6, the V gene TRBV15; D is uncertain. This CDR3 comprises 14 residues. The germline V gene encodes CDR1 LNHNV and CDR2 YYDKDF (reference sequence). Trimming pared 0 bases from V and 8 bases from J, leaving 8 bases between. CDR3: CATSRERRDSPLHF. The CDR3 coding sequence is TGTGCCACCAGCAGAGAGCGGAGGGATTCACCCCTCCACTTT.

This chain uses TRBV29-1 with TRBJ1-1; 10 nucleotides match TRBD1. CDR1 and CDR2 (germline): SQVTM, ANQGSEA. The CDR3 loop spans 13 amino acids. Trimming at V came to 6 bases and at J to 5 bases, leaving 6 bases not matched to a gene. The CDR3 sequence is CSVDRGRITEAFF. The DNA of the CDR3 is TGCAGCGTCGACAGGGGGCGTATTACTGAAGCTTTCTTT.